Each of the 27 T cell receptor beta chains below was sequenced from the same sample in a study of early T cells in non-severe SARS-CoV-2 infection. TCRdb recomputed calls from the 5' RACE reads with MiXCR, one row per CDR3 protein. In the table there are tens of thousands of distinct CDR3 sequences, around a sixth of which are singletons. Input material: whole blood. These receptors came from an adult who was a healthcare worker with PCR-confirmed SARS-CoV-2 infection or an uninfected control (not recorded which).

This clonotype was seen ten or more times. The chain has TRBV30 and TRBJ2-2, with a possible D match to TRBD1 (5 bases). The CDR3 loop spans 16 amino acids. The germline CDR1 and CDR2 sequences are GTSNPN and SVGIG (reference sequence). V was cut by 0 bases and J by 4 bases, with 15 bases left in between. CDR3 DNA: TGTGCCTGGAGTGTTTATGTAGGGGTCGGCACCGGGGAGCTGTTTTTT. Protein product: CAWSVYVGVGTGELFF. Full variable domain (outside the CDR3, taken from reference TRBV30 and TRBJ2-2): SQTIHQWPATLVQPVGSPLSLECTVEGTSNPNLYWYRQAAGRGLQLLFYSVGIGQISSEVPQNLSASRPQDRQFILSSKKLLLSDSGFYLCAWSVYVGVGTGELFFGEGSRLTVL.

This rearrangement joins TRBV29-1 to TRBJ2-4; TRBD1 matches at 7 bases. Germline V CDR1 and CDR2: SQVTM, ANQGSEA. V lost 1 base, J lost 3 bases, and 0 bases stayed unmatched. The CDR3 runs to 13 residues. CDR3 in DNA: TGCAGCGTTGAAGGGGACAGCAAAAACATTCAGTACTTC. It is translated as CSVEGDSKNIQYF.

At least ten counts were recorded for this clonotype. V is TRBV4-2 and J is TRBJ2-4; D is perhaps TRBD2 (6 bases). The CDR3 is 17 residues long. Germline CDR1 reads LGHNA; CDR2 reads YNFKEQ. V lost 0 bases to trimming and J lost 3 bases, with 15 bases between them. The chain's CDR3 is CASSQDPGVGGKNIQYF. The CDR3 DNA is TGTGCCAGCAGCCAAGACCCGGGGGTTGGAGGCAAAAACATTCAGTACTTC.

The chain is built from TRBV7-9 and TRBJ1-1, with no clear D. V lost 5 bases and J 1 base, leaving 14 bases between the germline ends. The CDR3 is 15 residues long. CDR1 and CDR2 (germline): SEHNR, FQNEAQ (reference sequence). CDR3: CASSAGSQRNTEAFF. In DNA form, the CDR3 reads TGTGCCAGCAGCGCGGGGTCCCAAAGGAACACTGAAGCTTTCTTT.

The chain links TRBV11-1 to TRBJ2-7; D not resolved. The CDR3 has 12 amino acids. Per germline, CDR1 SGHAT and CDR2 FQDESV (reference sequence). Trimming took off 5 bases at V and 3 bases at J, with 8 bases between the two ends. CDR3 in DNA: TGTGCCAGCAGCGACACCCTCTACGAGCAGTACTTC. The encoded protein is CASSDTLYEQYF.

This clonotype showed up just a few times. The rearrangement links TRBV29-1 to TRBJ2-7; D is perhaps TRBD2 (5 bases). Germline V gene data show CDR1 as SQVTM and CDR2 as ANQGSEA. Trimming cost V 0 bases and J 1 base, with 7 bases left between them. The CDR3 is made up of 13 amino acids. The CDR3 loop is CSVEDRGSYEQYF. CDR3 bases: TGCAGCGTTGAAGACCGGGGATCCTACGAGCAGTACTTC.

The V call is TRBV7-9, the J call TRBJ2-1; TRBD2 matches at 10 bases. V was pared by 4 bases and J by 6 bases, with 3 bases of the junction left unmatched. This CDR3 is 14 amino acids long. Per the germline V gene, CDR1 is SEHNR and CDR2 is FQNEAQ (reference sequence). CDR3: CASSSRLAGNEQFF. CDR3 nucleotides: TGTGCCAGCAGCTCCCGACTAGCGGGCAATGAGCAGTTCTTC.

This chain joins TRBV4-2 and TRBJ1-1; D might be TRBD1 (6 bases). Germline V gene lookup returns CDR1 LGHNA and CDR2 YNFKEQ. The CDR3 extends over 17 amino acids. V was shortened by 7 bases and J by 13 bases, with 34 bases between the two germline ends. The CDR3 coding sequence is TGTGCCAGCACCACTCATCCTACTTGGACAGTAGGGAACCAGGGTTTCTTT. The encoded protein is CASTTHPTWTVGNQGFF.

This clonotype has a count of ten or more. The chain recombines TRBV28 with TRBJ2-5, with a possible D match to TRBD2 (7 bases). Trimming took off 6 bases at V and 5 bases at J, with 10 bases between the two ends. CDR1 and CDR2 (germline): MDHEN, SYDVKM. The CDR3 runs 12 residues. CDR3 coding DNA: TGTGCCAGCAGGGAGGGGGGGGAGACCCAGTACTTC. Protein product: CASREGGETQYF. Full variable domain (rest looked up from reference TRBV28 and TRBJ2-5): DVKVTQSSRYLVKRTGEKVFLECVQDMDHENMFWYRQDPGLGLRLIYFSYDVKMKEKGDIPEGYSVSREKKERFSLILESASTNQTSMYLCASREGGETQYFGPGTRLLVL.

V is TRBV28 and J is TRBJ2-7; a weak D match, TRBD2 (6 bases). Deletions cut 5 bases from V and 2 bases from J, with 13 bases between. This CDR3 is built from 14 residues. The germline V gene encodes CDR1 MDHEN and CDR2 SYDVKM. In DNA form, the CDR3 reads TGTGCCAGCAGTCGGGACTTTCTAACCTACGAGCAGTACTTC. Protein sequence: CASSRDFLTYEQYF.

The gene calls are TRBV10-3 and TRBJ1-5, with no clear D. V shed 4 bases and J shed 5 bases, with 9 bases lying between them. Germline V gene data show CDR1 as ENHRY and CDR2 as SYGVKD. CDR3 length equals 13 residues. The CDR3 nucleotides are TGTGCCATCAGTGGGGGTACCGATCAGCCCCAGCATTTT. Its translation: CAISGGTDQPQHF.

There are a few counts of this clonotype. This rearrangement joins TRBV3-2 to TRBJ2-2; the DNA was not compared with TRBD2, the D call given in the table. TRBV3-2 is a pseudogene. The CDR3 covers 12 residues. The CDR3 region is CAHPRPAGELFF. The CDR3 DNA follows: TGTGCCCACCCTCGACCGGCCGGGGAGCTGTTTTTT.

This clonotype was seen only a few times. The chain's CDR3 is CASSLPSGGTDTQYF. As DNA, the CDR3 is TGTGCCAGCAGCCTTCCTAGCGGGGGTACAGATACGCAGTATTTT. This rearrangement joins TRBV5-4 to TRBJ2-3; 10 bases are shared with TRBD2. Trimming at V came to 4 bases and at J to 3 bases, leaving 5 bases not matched to a gene. The CDR3 totals 15 residues. From germline, CDR1 is SGHNT and CDR2 YYREEE (reference sequence).

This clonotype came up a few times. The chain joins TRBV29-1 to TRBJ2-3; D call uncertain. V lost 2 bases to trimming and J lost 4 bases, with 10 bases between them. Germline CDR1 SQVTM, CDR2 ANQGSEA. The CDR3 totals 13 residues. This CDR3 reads CSVEFVAADTQYF. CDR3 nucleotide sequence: TGCAGCGTTGAATTTGTTGCGGCAGATACGCAGTATTTT.

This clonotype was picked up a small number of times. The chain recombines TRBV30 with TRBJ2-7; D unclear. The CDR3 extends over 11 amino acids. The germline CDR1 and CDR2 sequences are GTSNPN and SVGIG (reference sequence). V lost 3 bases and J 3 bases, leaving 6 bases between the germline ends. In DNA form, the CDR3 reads TGTGCCTGGAGATGGGACTACGAGCAGTACTTC. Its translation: CAWRWDYEQYF. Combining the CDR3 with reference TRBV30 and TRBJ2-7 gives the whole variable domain SQTIHQWPATLVQPVGSPLSLECTVEGTSNPNLYWYRQAAGRGLQLLFYSVGIGQISSEVPQNLSASRPQDRQFILSSKKLLLSDSGFYLCAWRWDYEQYFGPGTRLTVT.

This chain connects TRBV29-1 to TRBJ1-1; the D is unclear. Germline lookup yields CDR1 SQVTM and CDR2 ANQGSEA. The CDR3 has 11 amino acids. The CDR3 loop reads CSRKLNTEAFF. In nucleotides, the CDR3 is TGCTCTAGGAAATTGAACACTGAAGCTTTCTTT.

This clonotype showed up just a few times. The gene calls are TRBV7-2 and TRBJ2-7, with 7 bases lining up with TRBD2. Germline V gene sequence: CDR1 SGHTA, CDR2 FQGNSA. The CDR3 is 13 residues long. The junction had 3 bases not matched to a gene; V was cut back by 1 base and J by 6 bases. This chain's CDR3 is CASSLVGGGEQYF. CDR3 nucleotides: TGTGCCAGCAGCTTAGTAGGCGGGGGCGAGCAGTACTTC.

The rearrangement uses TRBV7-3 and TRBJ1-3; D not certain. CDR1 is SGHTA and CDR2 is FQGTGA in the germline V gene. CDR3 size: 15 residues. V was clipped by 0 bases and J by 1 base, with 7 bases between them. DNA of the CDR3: TGTGCCAGCAGCTTAACGGGAGGTTCTGGAAACACCATATATTTT. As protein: CASSLTGGSGNTIYF.

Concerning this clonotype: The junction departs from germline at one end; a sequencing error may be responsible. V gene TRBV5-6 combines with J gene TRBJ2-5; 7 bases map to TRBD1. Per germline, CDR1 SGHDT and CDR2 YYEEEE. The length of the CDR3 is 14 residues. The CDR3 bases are TGTACCAGCAGCTTCGCGGACAGGATCCTTACCCAGTACTTC. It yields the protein CTSSFADRILTQYF.

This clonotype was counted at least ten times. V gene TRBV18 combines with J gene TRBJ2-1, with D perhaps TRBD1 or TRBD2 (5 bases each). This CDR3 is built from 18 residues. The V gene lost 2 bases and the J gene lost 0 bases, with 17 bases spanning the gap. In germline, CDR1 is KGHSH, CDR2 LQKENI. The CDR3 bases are TGTGCCAGCTCACCATCATTTGGGGGAGCCCTCTCCTACAATGAGCAGTTCTTC. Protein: CASSPSFGGALSYNEQFF.

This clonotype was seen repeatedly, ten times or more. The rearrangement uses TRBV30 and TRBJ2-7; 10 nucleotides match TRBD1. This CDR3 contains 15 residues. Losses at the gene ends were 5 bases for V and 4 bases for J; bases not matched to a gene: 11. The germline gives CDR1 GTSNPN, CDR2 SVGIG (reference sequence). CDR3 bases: TGTGCCTGGGAACTCGAACGACAGGGGGCTTACGAGCAGTACTTC. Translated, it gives CAWELERQGAYEQYF.

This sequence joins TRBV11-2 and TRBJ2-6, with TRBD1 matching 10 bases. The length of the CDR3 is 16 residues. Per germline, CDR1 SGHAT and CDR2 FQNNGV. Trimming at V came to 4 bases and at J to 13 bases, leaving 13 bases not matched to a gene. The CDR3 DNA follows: TGTGCCAGCAGCTCAGCGGGACAGGGGACCCGCCGGGTCCTGACTTTC. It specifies CASSSAGQGTRRVLTF.

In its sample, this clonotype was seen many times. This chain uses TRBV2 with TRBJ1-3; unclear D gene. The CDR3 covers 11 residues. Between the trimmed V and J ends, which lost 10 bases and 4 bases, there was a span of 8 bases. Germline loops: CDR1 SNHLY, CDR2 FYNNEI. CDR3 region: CAKEGGNTIYF. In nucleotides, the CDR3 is TGTGCCAAAGAAGGAGGAAACACCATATATTTT.

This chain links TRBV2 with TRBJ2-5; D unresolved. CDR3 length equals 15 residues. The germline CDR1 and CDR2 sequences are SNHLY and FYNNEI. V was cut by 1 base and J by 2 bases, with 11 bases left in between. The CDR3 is CASSEVRTPQETQYF. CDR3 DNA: TGTGCCAGCAGTGAAGTTAGGACCCCGCAAGAGACCCAGTACTTC.

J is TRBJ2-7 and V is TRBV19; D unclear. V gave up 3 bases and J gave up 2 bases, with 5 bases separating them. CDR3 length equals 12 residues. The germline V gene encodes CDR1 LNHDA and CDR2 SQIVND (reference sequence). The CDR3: CASSMSPYEQYF. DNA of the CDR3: TGTGCCAGTAGTATGTCCCCCTACGAGCAGTACTTC.

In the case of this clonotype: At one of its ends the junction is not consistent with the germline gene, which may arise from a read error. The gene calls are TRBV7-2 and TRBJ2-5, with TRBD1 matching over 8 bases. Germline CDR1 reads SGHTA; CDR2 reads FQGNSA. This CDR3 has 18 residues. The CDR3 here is CASSFRVTGQGRKEIQYF. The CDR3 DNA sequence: TGTGCCAGCAGCTTTCGCGTTACCGGACAGGGTCGAAAAGAGATCCAGTACTTC.

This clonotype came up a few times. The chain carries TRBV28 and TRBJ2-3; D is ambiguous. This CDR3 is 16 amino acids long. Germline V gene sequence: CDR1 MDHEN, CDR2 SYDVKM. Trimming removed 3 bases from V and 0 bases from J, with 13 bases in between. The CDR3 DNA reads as TGTGCCAGCAGTTTTTCGACACAAACTAGCACAGATACGCAGTATTTT. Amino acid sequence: CASSFSTQTSTDTQYF.